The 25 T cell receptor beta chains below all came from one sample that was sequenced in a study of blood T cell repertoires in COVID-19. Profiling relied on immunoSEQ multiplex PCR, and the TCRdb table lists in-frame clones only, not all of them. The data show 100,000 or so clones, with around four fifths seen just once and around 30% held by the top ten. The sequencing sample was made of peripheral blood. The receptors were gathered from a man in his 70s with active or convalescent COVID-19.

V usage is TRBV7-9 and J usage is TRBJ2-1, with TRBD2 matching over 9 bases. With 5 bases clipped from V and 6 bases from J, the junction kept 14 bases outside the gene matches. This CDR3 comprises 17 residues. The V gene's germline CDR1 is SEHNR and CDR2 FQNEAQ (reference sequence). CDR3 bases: TGTGCCAGCAGCCCCTACCTTAGCGGGAGAGGGGGCAATGAGCAGTTCTTC. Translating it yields CASSPYLSGRGGNEQFF.

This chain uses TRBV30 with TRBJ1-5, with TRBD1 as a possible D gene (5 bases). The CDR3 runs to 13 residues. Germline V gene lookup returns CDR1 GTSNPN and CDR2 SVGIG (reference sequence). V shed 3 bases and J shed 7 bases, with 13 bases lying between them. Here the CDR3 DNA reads TGTGCCTGGAGCGCCAGGGTGGACCAGCCCCAGCATTTT. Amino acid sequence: CAWSARVDQPQHF.

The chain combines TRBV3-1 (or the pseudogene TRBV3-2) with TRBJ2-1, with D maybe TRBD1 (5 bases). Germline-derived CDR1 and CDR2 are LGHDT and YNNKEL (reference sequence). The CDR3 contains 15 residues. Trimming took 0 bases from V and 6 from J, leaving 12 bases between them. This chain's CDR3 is CASSQDWTQGNEQFF. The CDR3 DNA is TGTGCCAGCAGCCAAGACTGGACCCAGGGCAATGAGCAGTTCTTC.

CDR3 sequence: CASSLSQLAGGQETQYF. DNA for the CDR3: TGTGCCAGCAGTTTATCCCAGCTAGCGGGGGGCCAAGAGACCCAGTACTTC. This chain uses TRBV27 with TRBJ2-5; 11 positions agree with TRBD2. The V segment lost 0 bases and the J segment 1 base; nucleotides outside the gene matches: 4. The CDR3 is made up of 17 amino acids. Germline CDR1 and CDR2: MNHEY and SMNVEV (reference sequence).

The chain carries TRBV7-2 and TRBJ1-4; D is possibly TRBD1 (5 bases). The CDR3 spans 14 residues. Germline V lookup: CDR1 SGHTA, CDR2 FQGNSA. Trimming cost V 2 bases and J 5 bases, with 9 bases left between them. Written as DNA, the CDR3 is TGTGCCAGCAGCTTAAACAGGAAGAATGAAAAACTGTTTTTT. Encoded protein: CASSLNRKNEKLFF.

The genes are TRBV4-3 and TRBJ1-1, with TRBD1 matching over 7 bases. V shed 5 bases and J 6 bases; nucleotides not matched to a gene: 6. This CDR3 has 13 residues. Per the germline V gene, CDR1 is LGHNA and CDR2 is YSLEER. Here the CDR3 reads CASSFRTGAEAFF. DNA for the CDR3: TGCGCCAGCAGCTTTCGGACAGGAGCTGAAGCTTTCTTT.

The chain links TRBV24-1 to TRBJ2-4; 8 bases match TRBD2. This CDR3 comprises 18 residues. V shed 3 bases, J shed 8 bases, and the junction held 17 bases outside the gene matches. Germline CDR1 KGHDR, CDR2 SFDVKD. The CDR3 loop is CATSDATHGERGRDIQYF. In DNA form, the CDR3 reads TGTGCCACCAGTGATGCCACACACGGGGAGCGGGGGAGGGACATTCAGTACTTC.

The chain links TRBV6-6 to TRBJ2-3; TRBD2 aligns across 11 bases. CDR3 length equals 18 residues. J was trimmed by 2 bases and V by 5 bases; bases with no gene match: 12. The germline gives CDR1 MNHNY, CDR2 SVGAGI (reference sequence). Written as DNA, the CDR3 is TGTGCCAGCAGTCCCCCCCGACCGGGACTAGCGGACACAGATACGCAGTATTTT. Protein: CASSPPRPGLADTDTQYF.

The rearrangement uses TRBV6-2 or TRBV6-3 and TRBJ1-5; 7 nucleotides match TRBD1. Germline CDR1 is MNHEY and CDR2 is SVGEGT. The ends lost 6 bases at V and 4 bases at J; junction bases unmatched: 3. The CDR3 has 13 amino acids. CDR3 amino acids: CASSDRANQPQHF. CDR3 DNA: TGTGCCAGCAGCGACAGGGCGAATCAGCCCCAGCATTTT.

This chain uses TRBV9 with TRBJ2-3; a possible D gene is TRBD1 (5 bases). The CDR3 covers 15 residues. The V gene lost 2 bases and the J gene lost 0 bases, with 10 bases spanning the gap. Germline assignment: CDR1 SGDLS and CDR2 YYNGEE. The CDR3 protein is CASSVGRESTDTQYF. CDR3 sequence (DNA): TGTGCCAGCAGCGTGGGCAGGGAAAGCACAGATACGCAGTATTTT.

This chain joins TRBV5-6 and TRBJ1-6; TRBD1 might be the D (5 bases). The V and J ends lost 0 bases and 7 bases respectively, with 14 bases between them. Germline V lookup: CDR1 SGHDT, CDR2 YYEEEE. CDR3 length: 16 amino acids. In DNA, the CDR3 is TGTGCCAGCAGCTTGGCGGGGGTGACGAGAAATTCACCCCTCCACTTT. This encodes CASSLAGVTRNSPLHF.

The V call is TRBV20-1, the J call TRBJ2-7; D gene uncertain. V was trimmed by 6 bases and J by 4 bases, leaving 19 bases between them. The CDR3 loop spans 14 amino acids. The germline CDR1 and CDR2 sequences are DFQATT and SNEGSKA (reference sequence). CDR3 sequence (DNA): TGCAGTGCCAGTCCTTTAACAAAGAGGTACGAGCAGTACTTC. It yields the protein CSASPLTKRYEQYF.

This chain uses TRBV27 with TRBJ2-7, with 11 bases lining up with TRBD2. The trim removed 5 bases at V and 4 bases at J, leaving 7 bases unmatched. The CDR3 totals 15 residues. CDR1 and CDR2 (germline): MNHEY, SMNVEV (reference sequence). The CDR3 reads CASSLTSGGDYEQYF. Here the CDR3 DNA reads TGTGCCAGCAGTCTCACTAGCGGGGGTGATTACGAGCAGTACTTC.

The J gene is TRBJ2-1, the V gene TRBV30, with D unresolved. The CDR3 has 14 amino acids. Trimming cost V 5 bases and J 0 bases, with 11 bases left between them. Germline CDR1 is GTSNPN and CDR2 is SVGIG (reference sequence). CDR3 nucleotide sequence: TGTGCCTGGGGGAACCCGAGCTCCTACAATGAGCAGTTCTTC. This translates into CAWGNPSSYNEQFF.

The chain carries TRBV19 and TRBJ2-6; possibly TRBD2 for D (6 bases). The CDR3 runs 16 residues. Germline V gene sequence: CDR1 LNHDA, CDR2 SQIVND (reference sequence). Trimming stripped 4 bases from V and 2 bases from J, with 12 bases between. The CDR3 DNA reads TGTGCCAGTAGTAAGGGACTTCGGCCTGGGGCCAACGTCCTGACTTTC. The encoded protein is CASSKGLRPGANVLTF.

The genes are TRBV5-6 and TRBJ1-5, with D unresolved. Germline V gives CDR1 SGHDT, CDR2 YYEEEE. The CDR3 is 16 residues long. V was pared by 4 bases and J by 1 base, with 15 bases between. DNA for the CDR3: TGTGCCAGCAGCAGATCCCCACAGATGAGCAATCAGCCCCAGCATTTT. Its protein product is CASSRSPQMSNQPQHF.

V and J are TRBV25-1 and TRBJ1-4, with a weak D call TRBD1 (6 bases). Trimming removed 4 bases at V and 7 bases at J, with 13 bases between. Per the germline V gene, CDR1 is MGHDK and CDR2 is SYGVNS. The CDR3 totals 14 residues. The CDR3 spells CASSVPGQFEKLFF. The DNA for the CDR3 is TGTGCCAGCAGTGTACCGGGACAATTTGAAAAACTGTTTTTT.

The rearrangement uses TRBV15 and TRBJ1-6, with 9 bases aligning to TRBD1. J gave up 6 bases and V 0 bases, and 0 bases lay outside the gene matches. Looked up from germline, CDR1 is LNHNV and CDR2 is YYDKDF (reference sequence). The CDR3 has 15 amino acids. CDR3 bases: TGTGCCACCAGCAGAGAGGACAGGGGTAATTCACCCCTCCACTTT. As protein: CATSREDRGNSPLHF.

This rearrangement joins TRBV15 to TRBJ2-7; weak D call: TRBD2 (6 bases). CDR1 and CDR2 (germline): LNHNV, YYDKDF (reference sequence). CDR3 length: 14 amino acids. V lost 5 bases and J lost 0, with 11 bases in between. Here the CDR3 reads CATSHGGNSYEQYF. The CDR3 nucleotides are TGTGCCACCAGCCACGGCGGGAACTCCTACGAGCAGTACTTC. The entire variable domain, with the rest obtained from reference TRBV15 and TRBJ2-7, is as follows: DAMVIQNPRYQVTQFGKPVTLSCSQTLNHNVMYWYQQKSSQAPKLLFHYYDKDFNNEADTPDNFQSRRPNTSFCFLDIRSPGLGDTAMYLCATSHGGNSYEQYFGPGTRLTVT.

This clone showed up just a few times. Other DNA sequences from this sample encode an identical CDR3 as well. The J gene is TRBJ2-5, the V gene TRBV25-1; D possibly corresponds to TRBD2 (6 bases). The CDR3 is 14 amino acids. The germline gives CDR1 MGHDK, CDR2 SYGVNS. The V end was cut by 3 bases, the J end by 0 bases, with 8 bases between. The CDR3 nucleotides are TGTGCCAGCAGTGAGCGGGGACACCAAGAGACCCAGTACTTC. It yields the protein CASSERGHQETQYF.

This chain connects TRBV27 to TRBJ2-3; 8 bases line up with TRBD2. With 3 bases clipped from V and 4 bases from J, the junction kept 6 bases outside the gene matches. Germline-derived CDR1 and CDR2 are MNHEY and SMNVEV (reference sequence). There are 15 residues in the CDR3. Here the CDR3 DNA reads TGTGCCAGCAGTTTTACCGGGAGGGCCTCAGATACGCAGTATTTT. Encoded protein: CASSFTGRASDTQYF.

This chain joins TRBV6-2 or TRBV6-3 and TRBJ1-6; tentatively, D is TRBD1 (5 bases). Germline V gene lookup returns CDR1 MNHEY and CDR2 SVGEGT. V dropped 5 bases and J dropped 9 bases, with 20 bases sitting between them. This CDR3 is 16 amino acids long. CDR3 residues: CASSTPRTPDSSPLHF. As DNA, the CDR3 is TGTGCCAGCAGTACCCCAAGGACACCCGATTCTTCACCCCTCCACTTT.

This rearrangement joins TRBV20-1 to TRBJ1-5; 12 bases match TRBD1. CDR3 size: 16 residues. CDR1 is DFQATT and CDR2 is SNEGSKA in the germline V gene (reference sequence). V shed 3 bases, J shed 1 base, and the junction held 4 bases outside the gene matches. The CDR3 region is CSASQGTGGSNQPQHF. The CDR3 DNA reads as TGCAGTGCTAGTCAAGGGACAGGGGGCAGCAATCAGCCCCAGCATTTT.

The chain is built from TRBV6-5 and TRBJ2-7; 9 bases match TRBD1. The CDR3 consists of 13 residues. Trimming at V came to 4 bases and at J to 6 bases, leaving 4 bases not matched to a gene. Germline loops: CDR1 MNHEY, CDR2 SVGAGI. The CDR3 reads CASSLGTGTEQYF. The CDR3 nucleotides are TGTGCCAGCAGTTTGGGGACAGGGACCGAGCAGTACTTC.

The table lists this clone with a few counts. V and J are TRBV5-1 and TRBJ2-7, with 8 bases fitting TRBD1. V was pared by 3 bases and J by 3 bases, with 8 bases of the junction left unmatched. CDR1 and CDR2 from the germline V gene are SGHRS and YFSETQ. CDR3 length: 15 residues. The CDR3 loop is CASSWGDRRHYEQYF. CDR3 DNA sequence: TGCGCCAGCAGCTGGGGGGACAGGAGACACTACGAGCAGTACTTC.